This T cell receptor (beta chain) appears in the sequencing data of a study of blood T cells in healthy people across ages. This clonotype has only a few counts. The antigen is not known. Findings and caveats of the study: Not knowing donor CMV status may have confounded expanded clonotype changes.

Through a sample-barcoded 5' primer and a J-beta primer mix, a second PCR was run for roughly 6 to 12 cycles. TCRdb ran MiXCR on the 5' RACE reads and lists one entry per CDR3 protein. The sample holds hundreds of thousands of distinct CDR3 sequences, around 42% seen once. This TCR derives from a man in his 60s in good health. Material: blood.

The CDR3 region has the DNA TGCAGTGCTAGAGAAGTAGTTCCCCCGGGGGAGCAGTACTTC. This encodes CSAREVVPPGEQYF. The chain has TRBV20-1 and TRBJ2-5; possibly TRBD2 for D (6 bases). The germline gives CDR1 DFQATT, CDR2 SNEGSKA (reference sequence). The CDR3 loop spans 14 amino acids. Trimming pared 0 bases from V and 11 bases from J, leaving 19 bases between.